The T cell receptor beta chain described here comes from a study of blood T cells in healthy people across ages. The CDR3 is 14 residues long. The germline V gene has CDR1 SEHNR and CDR2 FQNEAQ (reference sequence). Deletions cut 2 bases from V and 8 bases from J, with 15 bases between. Together with a sample-barcoded 5' primer, a J-beta primer mix was included in a second PCR lasting about 6 to 11 cycles. MiXCR was run by TCRdb on the 5' RACE reads, yielding one entry per CDR3 protein. Here the sample spans over 1,500,000 distinct CDR3 sequences, approximately 39% being singletons. This clonotype was counted a few times.

Material: blood. The chain is built from TRBV7-9 and TRBJ1-2, with D uncertain. The origin of this receptor is a human donor in good health. The DNA of the CDR3 is TGTGCCAGCAGCTTAAACTCCCTAGTCGGGGGCTACACCTTC. This gives the protein CASSLNSLVGGYTF.